Sequencing of this T cell receptor (beta chain) was carried out in a study of blood T cell repertoires in COVID-19. Germline V gene lookup returns CDR1 SGHTA and CDR2 FQGNSA. V was shortened by 1 base and J by 6 bases, with 12 bases between the two germline ends. This CDR3 has 14 amino acids. Sequencing was performed with immunoSEQ multiplex PCR; in TCRdb, only in-frame clones are kept and a portion is missing. The data hold over 300,000 clones, with 89% observed a single time. The chain links TRBV7-2 to TRBJ1-2; no definite D call. This receptor was identified in a man between 35 and 55 years old with acute or convalescent COVID-19. The sequenced sample consisted of peripheral blood. The CDR3, as DNA: TGTGCCAGCAGCTTAGGCCGGGCGGGAGATGGCTACACCTTC. Amino acid sequence: CASSLGRAGDGYTF.